Shown below are 28 T cell receptor beta chains from a single sample sequenced in a study of blood T cell repertoires in COVID-19. Assay used: immunoSEQ multiplex PCR; TCRdb lists only in-frame clones, some missing. Of some 130,000 clones in the sample, approximately 84% were seen once. Sequenced: peripheral blood. The receptor source for this set is an older man with acute or convalescent COVID-19.

The V gene is TRBV5-1, the J gene TRBJ2-2; unclear D gene. The CDR3 contains 13 residues. Trimming left V 4 bases short and J 3 bases short, with 7 bases between. Germline V gives CDR1 SGHRS, CDR2 YFSETQ. The CDR3 loop is CASSPSYTGELFF. The CDR3 region has the DNA TGCGCCAGCAGCCCTTCTTACACCGGGGAGCTGTTTTTT.

The CDR3 DNA follows: TGTGCTAGTGGTTTGGAGGGGATTACTGAAGCTTTCTTT. Its translation is CASGLEGITEAFF. The chain joins TRBV12-5 to TRBJ1-1; tentative D call: TRBD1 (5 bases). The CDR3 contains 13 residues. Trimming left V 1 base short and J 5 bases short, with 8 bases between. Germline V CDR1 and CDR2: LGHNT, FRNRAP.

V gene TRBV5-5 combines with J gene TRBJ1-2; 9 nucleotides line up with TRBD1. CDR1 and CDR2 (germline): SGHKS, YYEKEE (reference sequence). The CDR3 has 14 residues. J lost 1 base, V lost 4 bases, and 2 bases had no gene match. In DNA form, the CDR3 reads TGTGCCAGCAGCCGGACAGGGGTTAACTATGGCTACACCTTC. Protein product: CASSRTGVNYGYTF.

The gene calls are TRBV19 and TRBJ2-5, with TRBD2 identical over 11 bases. The CDR3 is 18 residues long. CDR1 and CDR2 from the germline V gene are LNHDA and SQIVND (reference sequence). The J segment lost 2 bases and the V segment lost 5 bases, leaving 13 bases of the junction unmatched. The CDR3 here is CASSRGTSGAGRQETQYF. CDR3 sequence (DNA): TGTGCCAGTAGTCGGGGGACTAGCGGCGCCGGACGACAAGAGACCCAGTACTTC.

The chain links TRBV5-1 to TRBJ1-2; possibly TRBD1 for D (5 bases). CDR1 and CDR2 (germline): SGHRS, YFSETQ. The V end lost 2 bases, the J end lost 4 bases, and 15 bases lay between the germline ends. This CDR3 is 15 amino acids long. In nucleotides, the CDR3 is TGCGCCAGCAGCTTAGCGGCGGCCGGGGGCTATGGCTACACCTTC. Translation gives CASSLAAAGGYGYTF.

This clone occurred once. J is TRBJ1-2 and V is TRBV27; the match to TRBD1 covers 7 bases. The trim removed 6 bases at V and 4 bases at J, leaving 11 bases unmatched. Germline values: CDR1 MNHEY, CDR2 SMNVEV (reference sequence). This CDR3 region has 15 residues. As DNA, the CDR3 is TGTGCCAGCAGCTCGACGGGTTCAGGGGGCTATGGCTACACCTTC. Its translation: CASSSTGSGGYGYTF.

V and J are TRBV6-5 and TRBJ2-3; D gene unclear. Germline V gene data show CDR1 as MNHEY and CDR2 as SVGAGI. The CDR3 loop spans 13 amino acids. The ends were cut back, 0 bases at V and 4 bases at J, with 5 bases in the middle. The CDR3, as DNA: TGTGCCAGCAGTTACTCGAGATCAGATACGCAGTATTTT. This codes for CASSYSRSDTQYF.

The rearrangement joins TRBV6-1 to TRBJ1-2; 9 bases are shared with TRBD1. Trimming at V came to 4 bases and at J to 4 bases, leaving 10 bases not matched to a gene. Germline CDR1 is MNHNS and CDR2 is SASEGT. There are 16 residues in the CDR3. The CDR3 sequence: CASSAGTGRTGYGYTF. The CDR3 DNA follows: TGTGCCAGCAGTGCCGGGACAGGGAGAACGGGCTATGGCTACACCTTC.

The rearrangement links TRBV7-9 to TRBJ1-4; D possibly corresponds to TRBD1 (6 bases). V was pared by 5 bases and J by 7 bases, with 11 bases between. This CDR3 has 13 residues. The germline V gene has CDR1 SEHNR and CDR2 FQNEAQ (reference sequence). CDR3 nucleotide sequence: TGTGCCAGCAGCCATTACAGGGTTGAAAAACTGTTTTTT. As protein: CASSHYRVEKLFF.

This clone was counted only a few times. The CDR3 coding sequence is TGCAGCGTTGAGGGACTAGGCTACGAGCAGTACTTC. This gives the protein CSVEGLGYEQYF. This chain connects TRBV29-1 to TRBJ2-7; 8 bases are a match to TRBD2. Germline CDR1 SQVTM, CDR2 ANQGSEA. Losses at the gene ends were 3 bases for V and 3 bases for J; bases not matched to a gene: 1. The CDR3 loop spans 12 amino acids.

This chain joins TRBV4-1 and TRBJ2-7; D may be TRBD1 (8 bases). The germline gives CDR1 MGHRA, CDR2 YSYEKL. V lost 1 base and J lost 5, with 18 bases in between. The length of the CDR3 is 16 residues. The CDR3 spells CASSQANYRGRDEQYF. The CDR3 nucleotides are TGCGCCAGCAGCCAAGCGAATTACAGGGGGAGGGACGAGCAGTACTTC.

The genes are TRBV7-9 and TRBJ1-3, with a tentative D call TRBD1 (6 bases). The CDR3 extends over 14 amino acids. Germline CDR1 and CDR2: SEHNR and FQNEAQ (reference sequence). The ends were cut back, 3 bases at V and 2 bases at J, with 8 bases in the middle. The CDR3 bases are TGTGCCAGCAGCTTCAGGGGAACTGGAAACACCATATATTTT. Its protein product is CASSFRGTGNTIYF.

CDR3 in amino acids: CASSQGDLGVTGEETQYF. The CDR3 nucleotides are TGTGCCAGCAGCCAAGGGGATCTCGGGGTCACAGGGGAGGAGACCCAGTACTTC. The V and J genes are TRBV14 and TRBJ2-5; 7 bases line up with TRBD1. The CDR3 totals 18 residues. V was clipped by 1 base and J by 5 bases; unmatched bases: 16. Germline V CDR1 and CDR2: SGHDN, FVKESK.

This clone was seen only once. The chain uses TRBV2 and TRBJ2-3; no definite D call. Per the germline V gene, CDR1 is SNHLY and CDR2 is FYNNEI. V lost 0 bases and J 0 bases, leaving 7 bases between the germline ends. This CDR3 is built from 15 residues. The CDR3 spells CASSEAGLSTDTQYF. The CDR3 DNA sequence: TGTGCCAGCAGTGAAGCCGGTCTTAGCACAGATACGCAGTATTTT.

The genes are TRBV7-2 and TRBJ2-3; 9 bases map to TRBD2. Germline trimming cut 0 bases from V and 0 bases from J; bases unmatched to any gene: 7. Germline values: CDR1 SGHTA, CDR2 FQGNSA. CDR3 size: 18 residues. The CDR3 reads CASSLATLAGISTDTQYF. The CDR3 nucleotides are TGTGCCAGCAGCTTAGCTACCCTAGCGGGGATTAGCACAGATACGCAGTATTTT.

The chain's CDR3 is CASSLTGGYGYTF. The CDR3 nucleotides read TGTGCCAGCAGTTTGACAGGGGGATATGGCTACACCTTC. V usage is TRBV12-3 or TRBV12-4 and J usage is TRBJ1-2, with 9 bases aligning to TRBD1. V shed 3 bases, J shed 5 bases, and the junction held 1 base outside the gene matches. CDR3 length equals 13 residues.

This chain links TRBV25-1 with TRBJ2-2; 8 bases are shared with TRBD1. The CDR3 is 12 residues long. The germline V gene has CDR1 MGHDK and CDR2 SYGVNS. After removal of 10 bases from V and 8 bases from J, the junction contained 6 bases not matched to a gene. The CDR3 nucleotides read TGTGCCATCCGTCAGGGGGCAGGGGAGCTGTTTTTT. It translates to CAIRQGAGELFF. Full variable domain (remainder filled in from reference TRBV25-1 and TRBJ2-2): EADIYQTPRYLVIGTGKKITLECSQTMGHDKMYWYQQDPGMELHLIHYSYGVNSTEKGDLSSESTVSRIRTEHFPLTLESARPSHTSQYLCAIRQGAGELFFGEGSRLTVL.

As to this clone: The junction departs from germline at one end; a sequencing error may be responsible. The J gene is TRBJ2-5, the V gene TRBV7-7, with 12 bases matching TRBD2. Germline CDR1 is SSHAT and CDR2 is FNYEAQ (reference sequence). The CDR3 is 18 residues long. The CDR3 spells CASSPGRFTSGGRKTQYF. CDR3 coding DNA: TGTGCTAGCAGCCCCGGGAGGTTCACTAGCGGGGGGAGAAAGACCCAGTACTTC.

CDR3 nucleotide sequence: TGTGCCAGCAGCTTATTAGGGCGACAGGGCCTCTATGGCTACACCTTC. This sequence encodes CASSLLGRQGLYGYTF. The chain recombines TRBV11-3 with TRBJ1-2; 7 nucleotides line up with TRBD1. The CDR3 runs 16 residues. Trimming took 2 bases from V and 4 from J; bases not matched to a gene: 10. The germline V gene encodes CDR1 SGHNT and CDR2 YENEEA.

This chain connects TRBV12-5 to TRBJ1-2, with 8 bases matching TRBD1. The CDR3 length is 17 residues. Trimming at V came to 5 bases and at J to 4 bases, leaving 15 bases not matched to a gene. Germline CDR1 and CDR2: LGHNT and FRNRAP. CDR3 nucleotide sequence: TGTGCTAGTGGTCACGGACAGGGACGTCGGGATCTCTATGGCTACACCTTC. Protein sequence: CASGHGQGRRDLYGYTF.

This clone has a single count. This chain uses TRBV28 with TRBJ2-7; no firm D call. Germline V lookup: CDR1 MDHEN, CDR2 SYDVKM. The CDR3 extends over 14 amino acids. The ends were cut back, 4 bases at V and 7 bases at J, with 17 bases in the middle. The CDR3 sequence: CASSSPLPLREQYF. DNA for the CDR3: TGTGCCAGCAGTTCGCCTCTCCCCTTGAGGGAGCAGTACTTC.

The rearrangement joins TRBV18 to TRBJ2-1; 8 bases match TRBD1. In germline, CDR1 is KGHSH, CDR2 LQKENI. CDR3 size: 15 residues. Trimming took 6 bases from V and 0 from J; bases not matched to a gene: 4. Here the CDR3 DNA reads TGTGCCAGCTCTATAGGACAGGGCTCCTACAATGAGCAGTTCTTC. Translation: CASSIGQGSYNEQFF.

The J gene is TRBJ2-7, the V gene TRBV6-5; 8 bases fit TRBD1. CDR1 is MNHEY and CDR2 is SVGAGI in the germline V gene. This CDR3 region has 15 residues. After removal of 5 bases from V and 3 bases from J, the junction contained 9 bases not matched to a gene. CDR3 amino acids: CASSLGQGRNYEQYF. The CDR3 DNA is TGTGCCAGCAGTCTTGGACAGGGTCGAAACTACGAGCAGTACTTC.

The V and J genes are TRBV19 and TRBJ1-2; 7 nucleotides match TRBD1. The V gene end was trimmed by 4 bases and the J gene end by 7 bases; junction bases not matched to a gene: 9. CDR3 length equals 14 residues. CDR1 LNHDA and CDR2 SQIVND come from the germline V gene (reference sequence). The CDR3 protein is CASSTAQGWVGYTF. The DNA for the CDR3 is TGTGCCAGTAGTACCGCACAGGGGTGGGTTGGCTACACCTTC.

The J gene is TRBJ1-6, the V gene TRBV12-1; the tabulated D call, TRBD1, remains unverified against the DNA. TRBV12-1 is a listed pseudogene. The CDR3 covers 15 residues. The CDR3 region has the DNA TGTGCCAGCAGCTTTGGGACAGGATATAATTCACCCCTCCACTTT. Translation: CASSFGTGYNSPLHF.

V gene TRBV9 combines with J gene TRBJ1-1; D may be TRBD1 (6 bases). This CDR3 region has 14 residues. The germline gives CDR1 SGDLS, CDR2 YYNGEE. Trimming took 6 bases from V and 1 from J, leaving 13 bases between them. As DNA, the CDR3 is TGTGCCAGCACCCAGGGGCTGTCGAACACTGAAGCTTTCTTT. It codes for CASTQGLSNTEAFF.

The CDR3 here is CASSPYRGNTEAFF. The CDR3 DNA reads TGTGCCAGCAGTCCTTACAGGGGGAACACTGAAGCTTTCTTT. V and J are TRBV28 and TRBJ1-1; the match to TRBD1 covers 7 bases. Per germline, CDR1 MDHEN and CDR2 SYDVKM. V trimming: 5 bases; J trimming: 1 base; junction bases outside the gene matches: 4. The CDR3 consists of 14 residues.

This chain joins TRBV12-3 or TRBV12-4 and TRBJ2-7; no firm D call. Trimming left V 2 bases short and J 6 bases short, with 8 bases between. The CDR3 extends over 12 amino acids. The CDR3 nucleotides are TGTGCCAGCAGTTTAAACACACCCGAGCAGTACTTC. Residues: CASSLNTPEQYF.